This TCR beta chain is drawn from a study of blood T cell repertoires in COVID-19. This clone is a singleton in its sample. The germline gives CDR1 SGHTA, CDR2 FQGNSA. V shed 4 bases and J shed 3 bases, with 10 bases lying between them. CDR3 size: 13 residues. TCRdb's copy holds only in-frame clones and misses some; the assay was immunoSEQ multiplex PCR. The table shows about 79,000 clones, with around 88% occurring only once. The sequence was collected from a man in his 70s with active or convalescent COVID-19. This chain links TRBV7-2 with TRBJ2-7; no reliable D call. Sequenced sample: peripheral blood. CDR3 sequence reads: CASSSRVDYEQYF. Written as DNA, the CDR3 is TGTGCCAGCAGCTCTCGCGTCGACTACGAGCAGTACTTC.